This TCR beta chain comes out of a study of glioma-infiltrating T cells (dated by TCRdb to the mid-2010s). Looking at the study overall: The study sequenced TCR alpha- and beta-chain repertoires from glioma tissue, from non-neoplastic brain tissue and from matched peripheral blood mononuclear cells. To measure divergence between tissue and blood T-cell populations, each tissue-infiltrating repertoire was compared with the peripheral blood repertoire of the same patient. The paired cohort was made up of three low-grade glioma patients, 7 or 8 primary glioblastoma patients and three non-glioma patients who contributed non-neoplastic brain tissue.

This clonotype was picked up many times. Its antigen specificity is not known. No much larger clone exists at a distance of one base, and base qualities are not known. What the research found in general, with its limitations: Group comparisons rested on small numbers: three non-neoplastic, three low-grade glioma and fewer than 10 glioblastoma patients. In non-neoplastic patients, VJ-independent divergence between tissue and blood fell below expectation, whereas in all gliomas, and especially in low-grade gliomas, the divergence rose above expectation. Very few CDR3 sequences were shared between tissue and blood, attributed to high CDR3 diversity and limited sampling.

The CDR3 contains 10 residues, cysteine and phenylalanine counted. The sequence is cut down to CDR3 DNA, 30 bases in frame from base 1. V and J are truncated by 3 bases and 11 bases respectively, leaving an intervening sequence of 9 bases. CDR1 and CDR2, looked up from the germline V gene (reference sequence), are DFQATT and SNEGSKA. TCR alpha and beta CDR3 regions were amplified with the iRepertoire nested amplicon-rescue multiplex PCR (arm-PCR) platform from RNA. The input for one-step reverse transcription and amplification was roughly 100-450 ng of either tissue mRNA or PBMC total RNA. Following bead purification, Illumina adapters were added by a secondary multiplex PCR, and the libraries were gel-purified between 200 and 400 bp. Demultiplexing relied on internal 6-nucleotide barcodes carried by the libraries. Libraries were sequenced on an Illumina MiSeq with 2x220 or 2x250 nucleotide paired-end reads. From the authors' description of their analysis: Paired reads were merged with FLASH 1.2.11 and aligned to the GRCh37 human genome with BWA-MEM before extracting TRA and TRB reads. An IMGT-derived reference of cassette sequences and CDR3 motifs, with pseudogenes included, was used for V and J assignment. Reads were translated in three frames, and productive CDR3s were defined as those with a C...FGXG motif and no stop codons. Unique combinations of V-J cassette pair and CDR3 amino acid sequence were defined as clonotypes. Hamming distance filtering was applied to reads, with thresholds set by the sequence error rate of each sample in mapped regions. Using fastp at Q25 and MiXCR, TCRdb reprocessed the public reads and kept productive beta chains. Rows with one shared CDR3 protein collapse into an entry with the most common genes and DNA. TCRdb's processing, not the study's, gives the V and J calls here. This sample is represented by about 130,000 distinct CDR3 sequences; 20% to 25% of them were singletons. In total, the top ten clones hold about 30% of the sample.

The sequencing sample was made of glioma tissue, nonneoplastic brain tissue, or PBMCs (not recorded which). This chain joins TRBV20-1 to TRBJ2-3, with the D segment identity uncertain. The TCR was taken from a human donor with low-grade glioma or glioblastoma, undergoing nonglioma brain surgery, or in good health (not recorded which). The nucleotide sequence is given as TGCAGTGCTAGTCTCGCTTTGCAGTATTTT. It encodes CSASLALQYF.